Detailed here is one T cell receptor beta chain. Its specificity is not known. Sequencing relied on a cDNA template that was reverse transcribed from extracted RNA. The protocol was immunoSEQ multiplex PCR, while the TCRdb copy is restricted to in-frame clones and leaves out a portion. The data show a few hundred thousand clones, roughly three fifths seen once. This CDR3 spans 13 amino acids. Looked up from germline, CDR1 is MNHNS and CDR2 is SASEGT. With 3 bases removed from V and 2 bases from J, the gap between germline ends came to 7 bases. The data stem from a study of CD8+ T cells in alopecia areata. Regarding the study as a whole: Compared with mice, patients displayed less clear TCR sharing, possibly for HLA-related reasons.

The treatment denotes: oral pan-JAK inhibitor, 5-10 mg twice daily. V is TRBV6-1 and J is TRBJ1-2, with unresolved D. The sequencing here drew on CD4+ T cells sorted from blood, taken around week 44, from a patient treated with tofacitinib. This TCR came from a human donor with alopecia areata. CDR3 sequence reads: CASSESANYGYTF. CDR3 DNA sequence: TGTGCCAGCAGTGAGTCAGCCAACTATGGCTACACCTTC.